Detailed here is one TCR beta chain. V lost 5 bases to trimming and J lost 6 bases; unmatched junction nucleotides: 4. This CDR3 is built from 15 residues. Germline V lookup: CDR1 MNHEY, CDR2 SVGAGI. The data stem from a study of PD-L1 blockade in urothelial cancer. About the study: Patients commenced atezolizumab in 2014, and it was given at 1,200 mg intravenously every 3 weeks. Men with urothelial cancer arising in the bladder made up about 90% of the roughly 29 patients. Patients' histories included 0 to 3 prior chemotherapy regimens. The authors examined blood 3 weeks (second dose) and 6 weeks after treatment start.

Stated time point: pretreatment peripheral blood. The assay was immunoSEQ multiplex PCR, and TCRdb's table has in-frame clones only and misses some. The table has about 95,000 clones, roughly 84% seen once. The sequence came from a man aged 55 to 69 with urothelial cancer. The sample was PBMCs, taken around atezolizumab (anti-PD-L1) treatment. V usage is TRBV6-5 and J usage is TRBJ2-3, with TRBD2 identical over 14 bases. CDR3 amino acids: CASSAGLAGADTQYF. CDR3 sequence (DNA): TGTGCCAGCAGTGCGGGACTAGCGGGGGCGGATACGCAGTATTTT.